What follows is one TCR beta chain and its context. The target antigen is unknown. This sample was taken from a study of beta chain features in type 1 diabetes. The whole isolated RNA underwent reverse transcription, so sequencing captured expressed TCRB transcripts. Clones were sequenced by immunoSEQ multiplex PCR, and TCRdb holds only the in-frame ones, with some missing. This sample has some 660,000 clones, with over 13% found just once. This CDR3 is built from 15 residues. The V end was cut by 1 base, the J end by 2 bases, with 13 bases between. From germline, CDR1 is SQVTM and CDR2 ANQGSEA. Broader study findings: Across all four CD4+ subsets, people with type 1 diabetes showed modestly shorter TCRB CDR3s.

Input material: naive CD4+ T cells from blood. This receptor was obtained from a man between 18 and 35 years old with type 1 diabetes. The genes are TRBV29-1 and TRBJ2-3; D remains ambiguous. The CDR3 loop reads CSVEANTINTDTQYF. CDR3 bases: TGCAGCGTTGAAGCTAACACAATTAACACAGATACGCAGTATTTT.